This T cell receptor beta chain was sequenced in a study of blood T cells in healthy people across ages. Study findings and constraints: More naive CD4+ cells and higher diversity marked long-lived donors relative to aged donors.

Worth noting for this clonotype: Antigen specificity is unknown.

Together with a sample-barcoded 5' primer, a J-beta primer mix was included in a second PCR lasting about 6 to 11 cycles. A template-switch adaptor containing 12 random nucleotides labeled each cDNA molecule. MiXCR, run by TCRdb on the 5' RACE reads, gives a single entry per CDR3 protein. The sample has 1.4 million to 1.5 million distinct CDR3 sequences; roughly 40% are singletons. This TCR was sampled from a woman in her late teens or twenties in good health. Sequencing used blood.

The CDR3 is CASRTTLNTEAFF. The DNA of the CDR3 is TGTGCCAGCAGGACGACACTGAACACTGAAGCTTTCTTT. The rearrangement uses TRBV12-3 or TRBV12-4 and TRBJ1-1; D unresolved. Trimming took off 6 bases at V and 0 bases at J, with 8 bases between the two ends. There are 13 residues in the CDR3.